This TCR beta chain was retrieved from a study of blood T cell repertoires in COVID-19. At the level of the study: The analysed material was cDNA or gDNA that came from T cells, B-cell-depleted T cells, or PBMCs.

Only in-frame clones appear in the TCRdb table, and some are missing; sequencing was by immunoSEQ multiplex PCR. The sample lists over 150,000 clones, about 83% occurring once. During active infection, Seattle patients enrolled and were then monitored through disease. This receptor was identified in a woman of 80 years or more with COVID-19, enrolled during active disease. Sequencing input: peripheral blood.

CDR3 DNA: TGTGCCAGCAACCAACCGGGACAGGCCGCAAATCAGCCCCAGCATTTT. It specifies CASNQPGQAANQPQHF. The rearrangement links TRBV28 to TRBJ1-5; 8 nucleotides line up with TRBD1. The CDR3 contains 16 residues. Germline trimming cut 7 bases from V and 4 bases from J; bases unmatched to any gene: 12. Germline CDR1 reads MDHEN; CDR2 reads SYDVKM.